The 15 T cell receptor beta chains below all came from one sample that was sequenced in a study of CD8 T cells in Susac syndrome (dated by TCRdb to about 2019). Library preparation employed the immunoSEQ multiplex PCR assay. RNA was extracted using the RNeasy kit, and about 0.45 to 1 microgram was reverse transcribed with random hexamers. The public reads were quality trimmed at Q25 with fastp and then assembled into clones with MiXCR by TCRdb, keeping productive beta chains. Duplicate CDR3 protein sequences are folded into a single record with the most common DNA and genes. Here the sample has about 430,000 distinct CDR3 sequences; 75% to 90% occur a single time. The ten largest make up about 0.12% of the sample. The sample comprised CD8+ T cells from PBMCs. Source of these receptors: a human donor with multiple sclerosis.

J is TRBJ2-2 and V is TRBV29-1; either TRBD1 or TRBD2 may fit D (5 bases each). This CDR3 has 16 amino acids. Trimming cost V 7 bases and J 1 base, with 19 bases left between them. From germline, CDR1 is SQVTM and CDR2 ANQGSEA. This CDR3 is CSAKFMGVVNTGELFF. The DNA of the CDR3 is TGCAGCGCGAAATTCATGGGGGTGGTGAACACCGGGGAGCTGTTTTTT.

This clonotype was found once. This CDR3 is CASKPDTYYEQYF. In DNA form, the CDR3 reads TGTGCCAGCAAACCGGACACTTACTACGAGCAGTACTTC. The chain combines TRBV28 with TRBJ2-7; D possibly corresponds to TRBD1 (5 bases). With 7 bases removed from V and 3 bases from J, the gap between germline ends came to 13 bases. This CDR3 contains 13 residues. In germline, CDR1 is MDHEN, CDR2 SYDVKM.

V is TRBV19 and J is TRBJ1-5; no clear D gene. From germline, CDR1 is LNHDA and CDR2 SQIVND (reference sequence). The CDR3 has 12 amino acids. Trimming left V 3 bases short and J 2 bases short, with 2 bases between. The DNA of the CDR3 is TGTGCCAGTAGTATGGGCAATCAGCCCCAGCATTTT. It yields the protein CASSMGNQPQHF.

The chain carries TRBV4-1 and TRBJ2-5, with D possibly matching TRBD1 (7 bases). Germline lookup yields CDR1 MGHRA and CDR2 YSYEKL. Trimming shortened V by 5 bases and J by 4 bases, and 17 bases separated the two germline ends. The CDR3 is 15 amino acids. CDR3 in amino acids: CASSETGRPLETQYF. For the CDR3, the DNA is TGCGCCAGCAGCGAGACAGGGAGGCCCCTAGAGACCCAGTACTTC.

J is TRBJ1-2 and V is TRBV7-9; D possibly corresponds to TRBD1 (6 bases). Trimming removed 3 bases from V and 4 bases from J, with 21 bases in between. Germline V CDR1 and CDR2: SEHNR, FQNEAQ (reference sequence). The CDR3 runs to 17 residues. The CDR3 is CASSFPTQGLRSYGYTF. The DNA for the CDR3 is TGTGCCAGCAGCTTCCCAACACAGGGTCTCCGCTCCTATGGCTACACCTTC.

The rearrangement links TRBV4-1 to TRBJ2-1, with a tentative D call TRBD2 (7 bases). Deletions cut 1 base from V and 4 bases from J, with 11 bases between. The CDR3 totals 15 residues. Germline loops: CDR1 MGHRA, CDR2 YSYEKL. As DNA, the CDR3 is TGCGCCAGCAGCCAAGTAAGGGGGGGATACAATGAGCAGTTCTTC. Translating gives CASSQVRGGYNEQFF.

V is TRBV4-1 and J is TRBJ1-3; the D gene is possibly TRBD1 (5 bases). This CDR3 comprises 18 residues. Trimming stripped 1 base from V and 0 bases from J, with 16 bases between. Per the germline V gene, CDR1 is MGHRA and CDR2 is YSYEKL. In nucleotides, the CDR3 is TGCGCCAGCAGCCAAGCCCCCCGGGGGGGGTACTCTGGAAACACCATATATTTT. Translating it yields CASSQAPRGGYSGNTIYF.

DNA for the CDR3: TGTGCCATGCAGGGCCTTGAAGGCACTGAAGCTTTCTTT. Its translation is CAMQGLEGTEAFF. The chain carries TRBV2 and TRBJ1-1, with D perhaps TRBD1 (5 bases). V was trimmed by 10 bases and J by 4 bases, leaving 16 bases between them. This CDR3 has 13 amino acids. Germline V gene data show CDR1 as SNHLY and CDR2 as FYNNEI.

The V and J genes are TRBV9 and TRBJ2-2; the D gene is possibly TRBD2 (5 bases). The germline V gene encodes CDR1 SGDLS and CDR2 YYNGEE. The CDR3 consists of 15 residues. The V and J ends lost 3 bases and 6 bases respectively, with 15 bases between them. CDR3 protein: CASSASADWAGELFF. The CDR3 DNA is TGTGCCAGCAGCGCATCCGCGGACTGGGCCGGGGAGCTGTTTTTT. The whole variable domain, remainder taken from reference TRBV9 and TRBJ2-2, is DSGVTQTPKHLITATGQRVTLRCSPRSGDLSVYWYQQSLDQGLQFLIQYYNGEERAKGNILERFSAQQFPDLHSELNLSSLELGDSALYFCASSASADWAGELFFGEGSRLTVL.

The chain uses TRBV6-4 and TRBJ2-1, with unresolved D. The germline gives CDR1 MRHNA, CDR2 SNTAGT. V lost 0 bases and J 8 bases, leaving 5 bases between the germline ends. The CDR3 runs 12 residues. CDR3 amino acids: CASSDSGDEQFF. CDR3 sequence (DNA): TGTGCCAGCAGTGACTCTGGGGATGAGCAGTTCTTC.

This chain uses TRBV2 with TRBJ2-4; D is unresolved. The CDR3 is 17 residues long. The V gene's germline CDR1 is SNHLY and CDR2 FYNNEI. V was shortened by 2 bases and J by 0 bases, with 14 bases between the two germline ends. CDR3 region: CASSERATPLAKNIQYF. CDR3 bases: TGTGCCAGCAGTGAAAGGGCGACACCACTAGCCAAAAACATTCAGTACTTC.

V gene TRBV11-3 combines with J gene TRBJ2-3, with 13 bases lining up with TRBD2. The germline V gene has CDR1 SGHNT and CDR2 YENEEA. With V trimmed by 5 bases and J by 4 bases, 3 bases remained unmatched. CDR3 length: 15 amino acids. This CDR3 is CASSTSGGAADTQYF. In DNA form, the CDR3 reads TGTGCCAGCAGCACTAGCGGGGGGGCGGCAGATACGCAGTATTTT.

The V gene is TRBV12-3 or TRBV12-4, the J gene TRBJ2-1, with 8 bases identical to TRBD2. The junction had 4 bases not matched to a gene; V was cut back by 6 bases and J by 0 bases. The CDR3 is 15 residues long. The chain's CDR3 is CASSPLAGSYNEQFF. The CDR3 coding sequence is TGTGCCAGCAGCCCTCTAGCGGGCTCCTACAATGAGCAGTTCTTC.

V and J are TRBV4-1 and TRBJ2-1, with D maybe TRBD2 (6 bases). Trimming removed 3 bases from V and 4 bases from J, with 7 bases in between. The germline gives CDR1 MGHRA, CDR2 YSYEKL. The CDR3 extends over 13 amino acids. Written as DNA, the CDR3 is TGCGCCAGCAGCCACGGGACTTACAATGAGCAGTTCTTC. As protein: CASSHGTYNEQFF.

The CDR3 DNA reads TGTGCCAGCAGCCAAGATGGAGAAAGGGTGAACACTGAAGCTTTCTTT. Amino acid sequence: CASSQDGERVNTEAFF. This chain connects TRBV4-2 to TRBJ1-1; D ambiguous. V dropped 0 bases and J dropped 0 bases, with 11 bases sitting between them. The CDR3 is made up of 16 amino acids. From germline, CDR1 is LGHNA and CDR2 YNFKEQ.